Given below is one TCR beta chain in context. There are many counts of this clonotype. The antigen this receptor binds is unknown. The input lacks base qualities; no much larger clone sits a single base away. From the germline V gene, CDR1 is MNHEY and CDR2 is SVGEGT. V is cut by 5 bases and J by 9 bases, and the space between the germline ends is 13 bases. The CDR3 covers 12 residues, taking in both the cysteine and the phenylalanine. Only the CDR3 part of the read is kept: 36 bases, read in frame from the first base. The data belong to a study of T cells of healthy individuals (dated by TCRdb to 2016 to 2019). To prepare the library, 5' RACE was applied. Instrument on record: Illumina MiSeq. TCRdb reworked the public reads: Q25 trimming with fastp, MiXCR clone assembly, productive beta chains retained. Rows matching on CDR3 protein sequence are summarized as one entry with the most common DNA and genes. This sample lists about 57,000 distinct CDR3 sequences; under 20% were detected once. In total, the top ten clones hold around 5% of the sample.

The sequence came from a human donor in good health. Recombination connected TRBV6-2 or TRBV6-3 to TRBJ1-1, and perhaps TRBD1 as D gene, on 5 matching bases. The bases read TGTGCCAGCAGTACCGGGACCCAACAAGCTTTCTTT. It codes for CASSTGTQQAFF.